This T cell receptor (beta chain) was documented in a study of blood T cell repertoires in COVID-19. For the study at large: There were acute and convalescent COVID-19 samples, and they came from the United States, Italy and Spain. Sources were T cells, B-cell-depleted T cells, or PBMCs; the material itself was cDNA or gDNA.

Methods used by the authors: Scientists estimated how many nucleated cells there were by amplifying reference gene primers. Assay used: immunoSEQ multiplex PCR; TCRdb lists only in-frame clones, some missing. For V, J and clone size, that table is used; D and trimming come from the DNA. The sample lists around 81,000 clones, 88% occurring once. Germline assignment: CDR1 KGHSH and CDR2 LQKENI. This CDR3 has 15 residues. J was trimmed by 2 bases and V by 2 bases; bases with no gene match: 5. Sequenced input: peripheral blood. The source is an older man with acute or convalescent COVID-19. V usage is TRBV18 and J usage is TRBJ2-7, with 8 positions matching TRBD1. The CDR3 sequence: CASSPETGVTYEQYF. The DNA of the CDR3 is TGTGCCAGCTCACCAGAGACAGGGGTTACCTACGAGCAGTACTTC.